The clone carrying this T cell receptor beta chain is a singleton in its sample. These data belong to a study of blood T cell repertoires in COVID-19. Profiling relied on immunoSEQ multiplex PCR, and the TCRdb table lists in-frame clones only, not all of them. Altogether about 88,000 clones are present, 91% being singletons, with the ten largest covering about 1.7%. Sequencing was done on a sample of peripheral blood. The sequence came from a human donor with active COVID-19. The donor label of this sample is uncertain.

CDR3 sequence (DNA): TGTGCCAGCAGCGCCGTCGGGGAGACCCAGTACTTC. Protein product: CASSAVGETQYF. V usage is TRBV6-5 and J usage is TRBJ2-5; D gene unclear. Germline V gene data show CDR1 as MNHEY and CDR2 as SVGAGI. This CDR3 spans 12 amino acids. Trimming shortened V by 6 bases and J by 5 bases, and 10 bases separated the two germline ends.